This is a list of T cell receptor beta chains from one sample in a study of regulatory and conventional T cells in RAG deficiency. Here immunoSEQ multiplex PCR was the method, and the copy in TCRdb shows in-frame clones only, minus some. The sample lists about 29,000 clones, more than 90% occurring once. This same sample was also part of a study on regulatory T cells.

The sequenced sample consisted of CD25- CD4+ T cells sorted from blood. Source of these receptors: a human donor in good health. The CDR3 runs from the conserved cysteine through the conserved F or W. A D gene is named only where the DNA matches it firmly. Clone size is given for some rows only: seen once, a few or many times, or a class if the clone is expanded.

CASSTDSVNTEAFF	TGTGCCAGCTCAACGGACAGTGTGAACACTGAAGCTTTCTTT	NA	NA	TRBV18	TRBJ1-1
CASRSWTGDNEQFF	TGCGCCAGCAGGTCCTGGACAGGGGACAATGAGCAGTTCTTC	NA	TRBD1	TRBV5-1	TRBJ2-1
CASRLDRGPNQPQHF	TGTGCCAGCCGATTAGACAGGGGGCCGAATCAGCCCCAGCATTTT	NA	TRBD1	TRBV6-1	TRBJ1-5
CASTGDRGTPYNEQFF	TGTGCCAGTACTGGGGACAGGGGAACCCCGTACAATGAGCAGTTCTTC	NA	TRBD1	TRBV19	TRBJ2-1
CASNRGWEKLFF	TGTGCCAGCAACAGGGGCTGGGAAAAACTGTTTTTT	few	TRBD1	TRBV6-1	TRBJ1-4
CASSGYEQYF	TGTGCTTCTTCAGGCTACGAGCAGTACTTC	NA	NA	TRBV28	TRBJ2-7
CATSRPPGQGSYEQYF	TGTGCCACCAGCAGGCCCCCGGGACAGGGATCCTACGAGCAGTACTTC	NA	TRBD1	TRBV15	TRBJ2-7
CASSLPLTGHTQYF	TGTGCCAGCAGCTTGCCTCTCACAGGGCATACGCAGTATTTT	NA	NA	TRBV5-4	TRBJ2-3
CASSREGLAGPTSGANVLTF	TGCGCCAGCAGCCGCGAGGGGCTAGCGGGGCCCACCTCTGGGGCCAACGTCCTGACTTTC	NA	TRBD2	TRBV4-1	TRBJ2-6
CASSSGTGLYPYEQYF	TGTGCCAGCAGTTCCGGAACAGGTCTGTATCCTTACGAGCAGTACTTC	once	NA	TRBV7-9	TRBJ2-7
CASSIPGGDNSPLHF	TGTGCCAGTAGTATCCCAGGGGGCGATAATTCACCCCTCCACTTT	NA	TRBD1	TRBV19	TRBJ1-6
CASSPQRTASEAFF	TGTGCCAGCTCACCCCAACGGACAGCCTCAGAAGCTTTCTTT	NA	NA	TRBV18	TRBJ1-1
CASSLAGTPEQYF	TGCGCCAGCAGCTTGGCTGGTACACCCGAGCAGTACTTC	NA	NA	TRBV5-1	TRBJ2-7
CASSAPRGSGNTIYF	TGTGCCAGTAGTGCCCCCAGGGGGTCCGGAAACACCATATATTTT	NA	TRBD1	TRBV19	TRBJ1-3
CASSLGAGSKYGYTF	TGTGCCAGCAGCTTAGGAGCGGGGAGCAAGTATGGCTACACCTTC	once	NA	TRBV11-2	TRBJ1-2
CASTRRDNQPQHF	TGTGCCAGTACCCGCAGGGACAATCAGCCCCAGCATTTT	NA	NA	TRBV19	TRBJ1-5
CASSHTGLKETQYF	TGTGCCAGCTCACACACAGGGCTAAAAGAGACCCAGTACTTC	NA	NA	TRBV18	TRBJ2-5
CASSEARGPRRAFF	TGTGCCAGCAGTGAAGCGCGGGGCCCCCGTCGGGCTTTCTTT	NA	NA	TRBV2	TRBJ1-1
CASSGRQGSEAFF	TGTGCCAGCAGCGGTAGACAGGGATCTGAAGCTTTCTTT	NA	TRBD1	TRBV11-3	TRBJ1-1
CAWSNRADTEAFF	TGTGCCTGGAGTAACCGCGCCGACACTGAAGCTTTCTTT	NA	NA	TRBV30	TRBJ1-1
CASSQGLVTDTQYF	TGTGCCAGCTCACAGGGACTGGTAACAGATACGCAGTATTTT	NA	NA	TRBV18	TRBJ2-3
CASSPTPSSYNEQFF	TGTGCCAGCTCACCTACCCCCAGCTCCTACAATGAGCAGTTCTTC	NA	NA	TRBV18	TRBJ2-1
CASSPLLIGGEETQYF	TGTGCCAGCAGTCCGCTTTTAATAGGAGGCGAAGAGACCCAGTACTTC	NA	NA	TRBV11-1	TRBJ2-5
CASSPSDRVDQPQHF	TGCGCCAGCAGCCCCTCCGACAGGGTTGATCAGCCCCAGCATTTT	NA	TRBD1	TRBV4-1	TRBJ1-5
CASPGGREGYSPLHF	TGTGCCAGCCCGGGAGGCAGGGAAGGATATTCCCCCCTCCACTTT	NA	NA	TRBV2	TRBJ1-6
CSAPLGGTQYF	TGCAGTGCCCCCTTGGGAGGTACGCAGTATTTT	NA	NA	TRBV20-1	TRBJ2-3
CASSLGAANTEAFF	TGCGCCAGCAGCTTGGGGGCCGCGAACACTGAAGCTTTCTTT	NA	NA	TRBV5-1	TRBJ1-1
CASSLGGGSNYGYTF	TGTGCCAGCAGCTTAGGGGGGGGGTCAAACTATGGCTACACCTTC	NA	NA	TRBV7-3	TRBJ1-2
CASRDRGMNTEAFF	TGTGCCAGCAGGGACAGGGGCATGAACACTGAAGCTTTCTTT	NA	TRBD1	TRBV6-1	TRBJ1-1
CASSESDSSGNTIYF	TGTGCCAGCAGTGAATCCGACTCCTCTGGAAACACCATATATTTT	few	NA	TRBV6-1	TRBJ1-3
CASSLAGGSSYNEQFF	TGTGCCAGCAGTTTGGCGGGGGGGAGCTCCTACAATGAGCAGTTCTTC	NA	TRBD2	TRBV2	TRBJ2-1
CASSPQAVNTEAFF	TGTGCCAGCTCACCCCAGGCAGTGAACACTGAAGCTTTCTTT	NA	NA	TRBV18	TRBJ1-1
CASSLEVQPNSPLHF	TGCGCCAGCAGCTTGGAAGTACAGCCGAATTCACCCCTCCACTTT	once	NA	TRBV5-1	TRBJ1-6
CASSSPGFTGELFF	TGTGCCAGCAGTTCCCCAGGGTTCACCGGGGAGCTGTTTTTT	NA	NA	TRBV27	TRBJ2-2
CASSRGQGGEKLFF	TGTGCCAGCTCACGAGGACAGGGAGGTGAAAAACTGTTTTTT	NA	TRBD1	TRBV18	TRBJ1-4
CASSQEGTGGAKAFF	TGCGCCAGCAGCCAAGAAGGGACAGGGGGCGCGAAGGCTTTCTTT	NA	TRBD1	TRBV4-1	TRBJ1-1
CASSIGGQPKNEKLFF	TGTGCCAGTAGTATAGGGGGGCAGCCGAAGAATGAAAAACTGTTTTTT	few	NA	TRBV19	TRBJ1-4
CASSTPRSGDGPEVGIYF	TGTGCCAGCAGCACCCCTAGGTCGGGGGACGGCCCTGAGGTCGGCATATATTTT	once	NA	TRBV11-2	TRBJ1-3
CASSERTEAYGYTF	TGTGCCAGCAGTGAAAGGACAGAGGCCTATGGCTACACCTTC	NA	NA	TRBV2	TRBJ1-2
CASSADYNEQFF	TGTGCCAGCAGCGCGGATTACAATGAGCAGTTCTTC	NA	NA	TRBV11-2	TRBJ2-1
CASSFRGGDTEAFF	TGTGCCAGCAGCTTTAGGGGAGGGGACACTGAAGCTTTCTTT	NA	NA	TRBV7-3	TRBJ1-1
CASSMAGENTGELFF	TGTGCCAGTAGTATGGCGGGGGAGAACACCGGGGAGCTGTTTTTT	NA	TRBD2	TRBV19	TRBJ2-2
CASSRQGAKNSPLHF	TGTGCCAGCAGCAGACAGGGGGCAAAAAATTCACCCCTCCACTTT	few	TRBD1	TRBV9	TRBJ1-6
CASSYRRAAGNTIYF	TGTGCCAGCAGTTACAGGCGGGCAGCTGGAAACACCATATATTTT	few	NA	TRBV6-5	TRBJ1-3
CASSPQKGAYYEQYF	TGTGCCAGCAGCCCCCAGAAGGGGGCTTACTACGAGCAGTACTTC	NA	TRBD1	TRBV14	TRBJ2-7
CASSESGWFQADTQYF	TGTGCCAGCAGCGAATCAGGCTGGTTTCAAGCAGATACGCAGTATTTT	once	NA	TRBV21-1	TRBJ2-3
CASSPPTGLRYEQYF	TGTGCCAGCAGCCCCCCAACAGGTTTGCGCTACGAGCAGTACTTC	NA	NA	TRBV28	TRBJ2-7
CASSFMGAGQETQYF	TGTGCCAGCAGCTTCATGGGGGCCGGCCAAGAGACCCAGTACTTC	NA	NA	TRBV7-2	TRBJ2-5
CASRPVVGPQHF	TGTGCCAGCAGGCCGGTGGTCGGGCCCCAGCATTTT	NA	NA	TRBV6-1	TRBJ1-5
CASSEARVTNTEAFF	TGTGCCAGCAGTGAAGCGCGGGTAACGAACACTGAAGCTTTCTTT	NA	NA	TRBV2	TRBJ1-1
CASLRTGPNEKLFF	TGTGCCAGCCTCAGGACAGGGCCTAATGAAAAACTGTTTTTT	NA	TRBD1	TRBV7-9	TRBJ1-4
CASSSLSTGTGGMDTQYF	TGTGCCAGCAGTTCCCTCAGCACCGGGACAGGGGGCATGGATACGCAGTATTTT	once	TRBD1	TRBV27	TRBJ2-3
CASTARDREDSPLHF	TGTGCCAGCACCGCCCGGGACAGGGAAGATTCACCCCTCCACTTT	NA	TRBD1	TRBV27	TRBJ1-6
CASSPMSGSPRWSGYTF	TGTGCCAGCAGTCCCATGTCCGGCAGTCCCAGGTGGTCTGGCTACACCTTC	NA	NA	TRBV28	TRBJ1-2
CASSPPTGPYEQYF	TGTGCCAGCTCACCGCCGACAGGTCCCTACGAGCAGTACTTC	NA	NA	TRBV18	TRBJ2-7